This passage covers 8 T cell receptor beta chains from one sample sequenced in a study of blood T cell repertoires in COVID-19. The table came from immunoSEQ multiplex PCR; TCRdb's copy has only in-frame clones and leaves some out. Of 130,000 or so clones in the sample, around nine tenths were seen once. The sample was peripheral blood. The receptors originated from a woman aged 45-65 years with acute or convalescent COVID-19.

The chain joins TRBV4-3 to TRBJ2-5; 13 positions agree with TRBD2. The CDR3 covers 18 residues. Trimming cost V 1 base and J 1 base; bases outside gene matches: 6. Germline V gives CDR1 LGHNA, CDR2 YSLEER. CDR3 bases: TGCGCCAGCAGCCAAGGTCTAAGGACTAGCGGGAGCCAAGAGACCCAGTACTTC. Its protein product is CASSQGLRTSGSQETQYF.

The rearrangement joins TRBV11-3 to TRBJ2-7, with 10 bases lining up with TRBD1. V shed 5 bases, J shed 2 bases, and the junction held 6 bases outside the gene matches. Germline V gene data show CDR1 as SGHNT and CDR2 as YENEEA. The CDR3 is made up of 15 amino acids. CDR3 protein: CASSATGTGAYEQYF. CDR3 sequence (DNA): TGTGCCAGCAGCGCGACCGGGACAGGGGCCTACGAGCAGTACTTC.

Here the CDR3 reads CAWSFRGLRTGELFF. The CDR3 DNA follows: TGTGCCTGGAGCTTCAGGGGGCTGAGGACCGGGGAGCTGTTTTTT. V and J are TRBV7-9 and TRBJ2-2; the match to TRBD1 covers 8 bases. V lost 11 bases to trimming and J lost 5 bases; unmatched junction nucleotides: 13. This CDR3 region has 15 residues. Looked up from germline, CDR1 is SEHNR and CDR2 is FQNEAQ (reference sequence).

This chain uses TRBV12-5 with TRBJ2-7; 8 nucleotides align to TRBD1. The V segment lost 10 bases and the J segment 0 bases; nucleotides outside the gene matches: 5. Germline V CDR1 and CDR2: LGHNT, FRNRAP. This CDR3 is 13 amino acids long. The CDR3 protein is CATRDRSSYEQYF. Here the CDR3 DNA reads TGTGCTACCCGGGACAGGAGCTCCTACGAGCAGTACTTC.

The chain links TRBV2 to TRBJ1-4; 9 bases agree with TRBD1. This CDR3 has 15 amino acids. V gave up 7 bases and J gave up 5 bases; unmatched junction bases: 8. Per germline, CDR1 SNHLY and CDR2 FYNNEI. CDR3 sequence reads: CASKDRGSANEKLFF. DNA for the CDR3: TGTGCCAGCAAGGACAGGGGCTCGGCGAATGAAAAACTGTTTTTT.

This clone has more than one count but fewer than ten. The CDR3 is CASSSPGNTEAFF. The CDR3 region has the DNA TGTGCCAGTAGTTCTCCGGGGAACACTGAAGCTTTCTTT. This chain connects TRBV19 to TRBJ1-1; D is uncertain. V lost 5 bases and J 1 base, leaving 8 bases between the germline ends. CDR3 length: 13 amino acids. Germline assignment: CDR1 LNHDA and CDR2 SQIVND (reference sequence).

The chain employs TRBV5-1 and TRBJ2-7, with 9 bases lining up with TRBD1. The germline gives CDR1 SGHRS, CDR2 YFSETQ. Trimming removed 3 bases from V and 3 bases from J; junction bases left unmatched: 4. The CDR3 is made up of 14 amino acids. CDR3 region: CASSWETGGYEQYF. CDR3 in DNA: TGCGCCAGCAGCTGGGAGACAGGGGGCTACGAGCAGTACTTC.

This clone was counted a few times. The rearrangement uses TRBV6-2 or TRBV6-3 and TRBJ2-1; no firm D call. Germline V gene lookup returns CDR1 MNHEY and CDR2 SVGEGT. The CDR3 length is 15 residues. V was clipped by 2 bases and J by 0 bases, with 8 bases between them. CDR3 in amino acids: CASSYSLSSYNEQFF. CDR3 bases: TGTGCCAGCAGTTACAGTCTTAGCTCCTACAATGAGCAGTTCTTC.